This T cell receptor beta chain originates from a study of CD4 and CD8 cells across lung adenocarcinoma regions. One entry per CDR3 protein results from TCRdb running MiXCR on the PCR reads. The sample has about 19,000 distinct CDR3 sequences; more than 45% are singletons. The CDR3 contains 15 residues. Germline V gene data show CDR1 as MNHNS and CDR2 as SASEGT. The V segment lost 8 bases and the J segment 12 bases; nucleotides outside the gene matches: 19. Samples came from patients with localized non-small cell lung adenocarcinoma. The sequenced material came from CD4+ T cells from the margin of a lung tumor. The chain is built from TRBV6-1 and TRBJ2-4; 7 bases are a match to TRBD2. The TCR was taken from a male donor with lung adenocarcinoma. The CD4 and CD8 labels of this study may be unreliable. The DNA for the CDR3 is TGTGCCAGCGGTGCGGGGGTGTCCGCCAAAGATACTCAGTACTTC. Its translation: CASGAGVSAKDTQYF.